This T cell receptor beta chain was sequenced during a study of response to subunit inactivated influenza vaccine. This clonotype has a handful of counts. The antigen is unknown. Overall study findings and caveats: Authors suggested seasonal influenza vaccinations each recruit few new T cells.

The length of the CDR3 is 10 residues. V lost 2 bases to trimming and J lost 11 bases, with 7 bases between them. Germline loops: CDR1 GTSNPN, CDR2 SVGIG (reference sequence). From the RT-PCR reads, TCRdb called clonotypes with MiXCR, one entry per CDR3 protein. This table holds roughly 700,000 distinct CDR3 sequences, around 14% found once. The rearrangement links TRBV30 to TRBJ2-1, with D perhaps matching TRBD1 (5 bases). The sequences come from PBMCs from blood, collected approximately 15 days before vaccination. This sequence originates from a man over 45 who received an inactivated influenza vaccine. CDR3 nucleotides: TGTGCCTGGAGTACAGGAAAGCAGTTCTTC. Translation: CAWSTGKQFF.